This passage covers 15 T cell receptor beta chains from one sample sequenced in a study of blood T cell repertoires in COVID-19. The table came from immunoSEQ multiplex PCR; TCRdb's copy has only in-frame clones and leaves some out. The repertoire includes 150,000 or so clones, roughly 90% of them detected once, and less than 8.5% sits in the top ten. The specimen was PBMCs or T cells enriched from blood (not recorded which). The receptors were sampled from a woman in her 50s who had recovered from COVID-19.

This clone was counted once. The chain uses TRBV7-2 and TRBJ1-2; 8 bases agree with TRBD1. The ends lost 1 base at V and 5 bases at J; junction bases unmatched: 6. Per the germline V gene, CDR1 is SGHTA and CDR2 is FQGNSA. The CDR3 length is 15 residues. CDR3: CASSLVLDRVYGYTF. The DNA of the CDR3 is TGTGCCAGCAGCTTAGTCCTGGACAGGGTGTATGGCTACACCTTC. Filled out from reference TRBV7-2 and TRBJ1-2, the complete variable domain reads GAGVSQSPSNKVTEKGKDVELRCDPISGHTALYWYRQSLGQGLEFLIYFQGNSAPDKSGLPSDRFSAERTGGSVSTLTIQRTQQEDSAVYLCASSLVLDRVYGYTFGSGTRLTVV.

The chain is built from TRBV5-1 and TRBJ2-1; the D gene is possibly TRBD1 (8 bases). The germline V gene encodes CDR1 SGHRS and CDR2 YFSETQ. V lost 0 bases and J 8 bases, leaving 15 bases between the germline ends. CDR3 size: 15 residues. CDR3 sequence (DNA): TGCGCCAGCAGCTTGGACAGGGGGGGAGTCGATGAGCAGTTCTTC. This encodes CASSLDRGGVDEQFF.

This clone was counted once. The J gene is TRBJ2-7, the V gene TRBV3-1 (or the pseudogene TRBV3-2); 7 positions match TRBD2. Germline V gene sequence: CDR1 LGHDT, CDR2 YNNKEL (reference sequence). This CDR3 is built from 16 residues. The junction had 7 bases not matched to a gene; V was cut back by 1 base and J by 1 base. This chain's CDR3 is CASSQGPGLSSYEQYF. The CDR3 DNA follows: TGTGCCAGCAGCCAAGGGCCGGGACTATCTTCCTACGAGCAGTACTTC.

The chain is built from TRBV27 and TRBJ1-1; 12 bases agree with TRBD1. The CDR3 consists of 17 residues. The germline V gene has CDR1 MNHEY and CDR2 SMNVEV (reference sequence). Unmatched junction bases numbered 12, after V lost 5 bases and J lost 5 bases. CDR3 residues: CASSGGDRGLMMTEAFF. Here the CDR3 DNA reads TGTGCCAGCAGTGGAGGGGACAGGGGGCTGATGATGACTGAAGCTTTCTTT.

The chain joins TRBV15 to TRBJ1-2, with D possibly being TRBD1 (5 bases). Germline V gives CDR1 LNHNV, CDR2 YYDKDF (reference sequence). The CDR3 contains 15 residues. The V and J ends lost 1 base and 7 bases respectively, with 16 bases between them. DNA of the CDR3: TGTGCCACCAGCAGAGTAACAGGAATTGTGAGTGGCTACACCTTC. Its translation is CATSRVTGIVSGYTF.

V is TRBV7-2 and J is TRBJ2-7, with a weak D call TRBD2 (6 bases). Per the germline V gene, CDR1 is SGHTA and CDR2 is FQGNSA. Trimming took off 7 bases at V and 2 bases at J, with 12 bases between the two ends. The CDR3 loop spans 13 amino acids. The CDR3 here is CASTRGAPYEQYF. As DNA, the CDR3 is TGTGCCAGCACGCGGGGTGCCCCCTACGAGCAGTACTTC.

This clone came up once. The rearrangement joins TRBV18 to TRBJ1-1, with 10 nucleotides matching TRBD1. The CDR3 totals 18 residues. V lost 4 bases, J lost 3 bases, and 14 bases stayed unmatched. CDR1 is KGHSH and CDR2 is LQKENI in the germline V gene. The CDR3 is CASSRTVVDRGRDTEAFF. In DNA, the CDR3 is TGTGCCAGCTCACGGACCGTTGTAGACAGGGGGCGGGACACTGAAGCTTTCTTT.

The rearrangement uses TRBV4-3 and TRBJ2-6; D is ambiguous. The CDR3 has 16 amino acids. Per germline, CDR1 LGHNA and CDR2 YSLEER. Trimming removed 1 base from V and 0 bases from J, with 7 bases in between. CDR3 amino acids: CASSQGQLSGANVLTF. The CDR3 DNA is TGCGCCAGCAGCCAAGGACAACTCTCTGGGGCCAACGTCCTGACTTTC.

This clone is a singleton in its sample. V gene TRBV5-6 combines with J gene TRBJ2-3; TRBD2 aligns across 7 bases. The V gene end was trimmed by 1 base and the J gene end by 2 bases; junction bases not matched to a gene: 7. Germline-derived CDR1 and CDR2 are SGHDT and YYEEEE. This CDR3 spans 16 amino acids. The CDR3 coding sequence is TGTGCCAGCAGCTTGCCAGGAGCGGGGTACACAGATACGCAGTATTTT. Translation: CASSLPGAGYTDTQYF.

J is TRBJ2-5 and V is TRBV5-1, with D uncertain. The CDR3 has 15 residues. Germline assignment: CDR1 SGHRS and CDR2 YFSETQ. Trimming shortened V by 0 bases and J by 2 bases, and 11 bases separated the two germline ends. The CDR3 nucleotides read TGCGCCAGCAGCTTGGAACAGCCTAATCAAGAGACCCAGTACTTC. Amino acids: CASSLEQPNQETQYF.

The rearrangement links TRBV9 to TRBJ1-6, with 7 bases lining up with TRBD1. This CDR3 contains 16 residues. Germline V gene lookup returns CDR1 SGDLS and CDR2 YYNGEE. Trimming at V came to 0 bases and at J to 10 bases, leaving 10 bases not matched to a gene. CDR3 region: CASSVGVGHRGSPLHF. CDR3 DNA sequence: TGTGCCAGCAGCGTAGGGGTAGGGCACAGGGGATCACCCCTCCACTTT. Full variable domain (outside the CDR3, taken from reference TRBV9 and TRBJ1-6): DSGVTQTPKHLITATGQRVTLRCSPRSGDLSVYWYQQSLDQGLQFLIQYYNGEERAKGNILERFSAQQFPDLHSELNLSSLELGDSALYFCASSVGVGHRGSPLHFGNGTRLTVT.

The chain is built from TRBV11-3 and TRBJ2-7; possibly TRBD2 for D (6 bases). Germline V gives CDR1 SGHNT, CDR2 YENEEA. The CDR3 sequence is 15 residues long. V lost 5 bases, J lost 0 bases, and 14 bases lay in between. The CDR3, as DNA: TGTGCCAGCAGCCGCGGAGGGGATAGCTCCTACGAGCAGTACTTC. Translation: CASSRGGDSSYEQYF.

The chain uses TRBV25-1 and TRBJ1-1; 7 bases are a match to TRBD1. With V trimmed by 6 bases and J by 6 bases, 10 bases remained unmatched. The length of the CDR3 is 14 residues. In germline, CDR1 is MGHDK, CDR2 SYGVNS. The CDR3 nucleotides read TGTGCCAGCAGGGGGGAACGACAGGGCGCTGAAGCTTTCTTT. Amino acid sequence: CASRGERQGAEAFF.

This clone has a handful of counts. The chain links TRBV10-1 to TRBJ1-1; 8 bases align to TRBD1. Per germline, CDR1 WNHNN and CDR2 SYGVQD (reference sequence). The CDR3 extends over 15 amino acids. Trimming at V came to 4 bases and at J to 3 bases, leaving 7 bases not matched to a gene. CDR3 bases: TGCGCCAGCAGTGGGGGTCCAGGGGGCGACACTGAAGCTTTCTTT. Encoded protein: CASSGGPGGDTEAFF.

The chain employs TRBV20-1 and TRBJ1-2; 7 nucleotides match TRBD1. Germline CDR1 is DFQATT and CDR2 is SNEGSKA (reference sequence). With V trimmed by 3 bases and J by 7 bases, 14 bases remained unmatched. The CDR3 consists of 15 residues. For the CDR3, the DNA is TGCAGTGCTAGTAATTTAGACAGGGAGAAGGGTGGCTACACCTTC. Amino acids: CSASNLDREKGGYTF.